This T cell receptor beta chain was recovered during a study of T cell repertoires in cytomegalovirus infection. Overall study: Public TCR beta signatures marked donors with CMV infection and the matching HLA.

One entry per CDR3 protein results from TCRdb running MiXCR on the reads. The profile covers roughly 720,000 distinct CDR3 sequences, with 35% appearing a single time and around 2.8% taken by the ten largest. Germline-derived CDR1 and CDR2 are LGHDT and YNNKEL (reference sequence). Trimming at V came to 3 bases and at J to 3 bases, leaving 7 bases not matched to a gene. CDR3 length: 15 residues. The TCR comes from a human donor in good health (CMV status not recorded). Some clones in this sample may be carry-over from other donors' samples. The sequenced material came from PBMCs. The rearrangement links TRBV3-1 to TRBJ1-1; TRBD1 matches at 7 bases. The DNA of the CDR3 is TGTGCCAGCAGCCACAGACAGGGAGGGGACACTGAAGCTTTCTTT. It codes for CASSHRQGGDTEAFF.